The next 23 T cell receptor beta chains were all read from a single sample in a study of blood T cell repertoires in COVID-19. Data came from immunoSEQ multiplex PCR; TCRdb stores just in-frame clones and leaves some out. The sample lists under 250,000 clones; about 83% were seen once. Sequencing was carried out using peripheral blood. The receptors were sampled from a woman between 45 and 65 years old with acute or convalescent COVID-19.

The chain uses TRBV9 and TRBJ2-7, with 9 bases lining up with TRBD1. The CDR3 has 16 amino acids. Germline CDR1 reads SGDLS; CDR2 reads YYNGEE. Trimming removed 3 bases from V and 2 bases from J; junction bases left unmatched: 9. CDR3 protein: CASSAEPGQGAYEQYF. The CDR3 DNA is TGTGCCAGCAGCGCAGAGCCGGGACAGGGTGCCTACGAGCAGTACTTC.

This chain joins TRBV29-1 and TRBJ2-5, with 11 bases aligning to TRBD2. CDR1 and CDR2 from the germline V gene are SQVTM and ANQGSEA. The junction had 7 bases not matched to a gene; V was cut back by 6 bases and J by 4 bases. This CDR3 is 14 amino acids long. In DNA, the CDR3 is TGCAGCGTAGGGGCTAGCGGGAGGCCAGAGACCCAGTACTTC. Its translation is CSVGASGRPETQYF.

This chain links TRBV27 with TRBJ2-7; TRBD1 is a possible D gene (5 bases). From germline, CDR1 is MNHEY and CDR2 SMNVEV (reference sequence). Trimming took 5 bases from V and 2 from J, leaving 10 bases between them. This CDR3 has 13 amino acids. The DNA of the CDR3 is TGTGCCAGCAGTATGACAGAAGCCTACGAGCAGTACTTC. This codes for CASSMTEAYEQYF.

The chain uses TRBV9 and TRBJ1-2; the match to TRBD1 covers 8 bases. Per the germline V gene, CDR1 is SGDLS and CDR2 is YYNGEE. The CDR3 loop spans 15 amino acids. With V trimmed by 4 bases and J by 6 bases, 11 bases remained unmatched. The chain's CDR3 is CASSPRLQGGDGYTF. In DNA form, the CDR3 reads TGTGCCAGCAGCCCCCGATTACAGGGGGGGGATGGCTACACCTTC. Variable domain in full (rest from reference TRBV9 and TRBJ1-2): DSGVTQTPKHLITATGQRVTLRCSPRSGDLSVYWYQQSLDQGLQFLIQYYNGEERAKGNILERFSAQQFPDLHSELNLSSLELGDSALYFCASSPRLQGGDGYTFGSGTRLTVV.

The gene calls are TRBV11-2 and TRBJ2-7, with 7 bases lining up with TRBD2. The CDR3 is 16 residues long. Per germline, CDR1 SGHAT and CDR2 FQNNGV. V gave up 5 bases and J gave up 1 base; unmatched junction bases: 11. The CDR3 loop is CASSPIRRETSYEQYF. CDR3 DNA: TGTGCCAGCAGCCCTATCCGGCGGGAGACTTCCTACGAGCAGTACTTC.

This rearrangement joins TRBV27 to TRBJ2-7; 7 nucleotides align to TRBD2. This CDR3 contains 16 residues. Germline lookup yields CDR1 MNHEY and CDR2 SMNVEV (reference sequence). V dropped 5 bases and J dropped 5; count of bases not matched to a gene: 15. The CDR3 DNA reads as TGTGCCAGCAGTCCCTCTTATGGTAGCGGGCTCAACGAGCAGTACTTC. Protein sequence: CASSPSYGSGLNEQYF.

The CDR3 DNA follows: TGTGCCGGGGACAGGGGAGATTGGGGGGCCGAAGAGACCCAGTACTTC. Its protein product is CAGDRGDWGAEETQYF. The chain recombines TRBV30 with TRBJ2-5, with 10 nucleotides matching TRBD1. This CDR3 is built from 16 residues. V shed 8 bases, J shed 3 bases, and the junction held 15 bases outside the gene matches. Per the germline V gene, CDR1 is GTSNPN and CDR2 is SVGIG (reference sequence). The whole variable domain, remainder taken from reference TRBV30 and TRBJ2-5, is SQTIHQWPATLVQPVGSPLSLECTVEGTSNPNLYWYRQAAGRGLQLLFYSVGIGQISSEVPQNLSASRPQDRQFILSSKKLLLSDSGFYLCAGDRGDWGAEETQYFGPGTRLLVL.

This chain links TRBV27 with TRBJ2-7, with TRBD2 matching over 10 bases. The CDR3 totals 16 residues. Germline V gene sequence: CDR1 MNHEY, CDR2 SMNVEV (reference sequence). V shed 5 bases and J 0 bases; nucleotides not matched to a gene: 7. The CDR3 nucleotides read TGTGCCAGCAGTGAGACTAGCGGGCGGAGCTCCTACGAGCAGTACTTC. Protein: CASSETSGRSSYEQYF.

The chain links TRBV24-1 to TRBJ2-2; 7 nucleotides agree with TRBD2. Germline V gene sequence: CDR1 KGHDR, CDR2 SFDVKD. CDR3 length: 17 amino acids. The J segment lost 3 bases and the V segment lost 1 base, leaving 7 bases of the junction unmatched. Written as DNA, the CDR3 is TGTGCCACCAGTGATTTCGGGCGCGGGAGTGACACCGGGGAGCTGTTTTTT. Protein: CATSDFGRGSDTGELFF.

This chain links TRBV6-5 with TRBJ1-5, with 8 bases aligning to TRBD1. The germline V gene encodes CDR1 MNHEY and CDR2 SVGAGI. After removal of 4 bases from V and 2 bases from J, the junction contained 4 bases not matched to a gene. The CDR3 is 15 amino acids. CDR3 DNA sequence: TGTGCCAGCAGTTTGGACAGGGCAGGCAATCAGCCCCAGCATTTT. The encoded protein is CASSLDRAGNQPQHF.

This clone was found once. The chain carries TRBV5-6 and TRBJ2-3, with 9 bases identical to TRBD1. The ends lost 4 bases at V and 3 bases at J; junction bases unmatched: 6. The CDR3 is made up of 15 amino acids. The germline CDR1 and CDR2 sequences are SGHDT and YYEEEE. CDR3 region: CASSETGGMTDTQYF. The CDR3 DNA reads as TGTGCCAGCAGCGAGACAGGGGGGATGACAGATACGCAGTATTTT. The full variable domain, with the rest looked up from reference TRBV5-6 and TRBJ2-3, is DAGVTQSPTHLIKTRGQQVTLRCSPKSGHDTVSWYQQALGQGPQFIFQYYEEEERQRGNFPDRFSGHQFPNYSSELNVNALLLGDSALYLCASSETGGMTDTQYFGPGTRLTVL.

The count of this clone is one. The chain is built from TRBV28 and TRBJ2-1; 9 positions match TRBD1. From germline, CDR1 is MDHEN and CDR2 SYDVKM. CDR3 length: 15 residues. V lost 4 bases and J lost 10; bases outside the gene matches: 11. CDR3 nucleotides: TGTGCCAGCAGTTCGATAGGACAGGGGTCGCGGGAGCAGTTCTTC. Its translation is CASSSIGQGSREQFF.

V gene TRBV30 combines with J gene TRBJ1-6, with 7 bases lining up with TRBD1. Trimming cost V 3 bases and J 9 bases; bases outside gene matches: 8. The CDR3 has 14 amino acids. CDR1 GTSNPN and CDR2 SVGIG come from the germline V gene (reference sequence). The CDR3 nucleotides read TGTGCCTGGAGGGGGGACAGATCGGGTTCACCCCTCCACTTT. The encoded protein is CAWRGDRSGSPLHF. Combining the CDR3 with reference TRBV30 and TRBJ1-6 gives the whole variable domain SQTIHQWPATLVQPVGSPLSLECTVEGTSNPNLYWYRQAAGRGLQLLFYSVGIGQISSEVPQNLSASRPQDRQFILSSKKLLLSDSGFYLCAWRGDRSGSPLHFGNGTRLTVT.

This clone was seen more than once but under ten times. J is TRBJ1-6 and V is TRBV19, with D tentatively TRBD1 (6 bases). CDR3 length equals 16 residues. Germline V gives CDR1 LNHDA, CDR2 SQIVND (reference sequence). V shed 5 bases and J shed 7 bases, with 18 bases lying between them. CDR3 region: CASSVGADRPNSPLHF. In DNA, the CDR3 is TGTGCCAGTAGTGTGGGCGCCGACAGGCCGAATTCACCCCTCCACTTT.

The CDR3 here is CASSTGLAGNEQFF. The DNA of the CDR3 is TGTGCCAGCAGCACGGGACTAGCGGGCAATGAGCAGTTCTTC. The chain recombines TRBV7-3 with TRBJ2-1, with 12 bases fitting TRBD2. J lost 6 bases, V lost 5 bases, and 2 bases had no gene match. Germline V gene lookup returns CDR1 SGHTA and CDR2 FQGTGA. The CDR3 extends over 14 amino acids.

This chain joins TRBV15 and TRBJ1-1; perhaps TRBD1 as D (5 bases). The CDR3 has 16 residues. Germline assignment: CDR1 LNHNV and CDR2 YYDKDF (reference sequence). Trimming removed 2 bases at V and 0 bases at J, with 13 bases between. The CDR3 coding sequence is TGTGCCACCAGCAGATCTAGGACATCCGTGAACACTGAAGCTTTCTTT. The encoded protein is CATSRSRTSVNTEAFF.

J is TRBJ1-5 and V is TRBV7-2, with 10 positions matching TRBD1. After removal of 4 bases from V and 1 base from J, the junction contained 1 base not matched to a gene. CDR1 SGHTA and CDR2 FQGNSA come from the germline V gene. The CDR3 is 15 amino acids. CDR3 protein: CASSWTGGSNQPQHF. CDR3 in DNA: TGTGCCAGCAGCTGGACAGGGGGGAGCAATCAGCCCCAGCATTTT. Full variable domain (rest looked up from reference TRBV7-2 and TRBJ1-5): GAGVSQSPSNKVTEKGKDVELRCDPISGHTALYWYRQSLGQGLEFLIYFQGNSAPDKSGLPSDRFSAERTGGSVSTLTIQRTQQEDSAVYLCASSWTGGSNQPQHFGDGTRLSIL.

The chain carries TRBV7-3 and TRBJ2-6, with TRBD1 as a possible D gene (5 bases). CDR3 length: 15 amino acids. Deletions cut 3 bases from V and 1 base from J, with 7 bases between. Germline V gene lookup returns CDR1 SGHTA and CDR2 FQGTGA. The CDR3 DNA sequence: TGTGCCAGCAGCTTTCAGGGTTCTGGGGCCAACGTCCTGACTTTC. Its protein is CASSFQGSGANVLTF.

The table lists this clone with a few counts. The chain employs TRBV2 and TRBJ1-1; D gene ambiguous. The CDR3 consists of 12 residues. Germline V CDR1 and CDR2: SNHLY, FYNNEI. V shed 7 bases and J shed 0 bases, with 6 bases lying between them. The CDR3 DNA follows: TGTGCCAGCACATTCATGAACACTGAAGCTTTCTTT. The encoded protein is CASTFMNTEAFF. Full variable domain (rest looked up from reference TRBV2 and TRBJ1-1): EPEVTQTPSHQVTQMGQEVILRCVPISNHLYFYWYRQILGQKVEFLVSFYNNEISEKSEIFDDQFSVERPDGSNFTLKIRSTKLEDSAMYFCASTFMNTEAFFGQGTRLTVV.

The CDR3 sequence: CASSQSPGQGNTEAFF. The CDR3 region has the DNA TGTGCCAGCAGCCAATCTCCGGGACAGGGGAACACTGAAGCTTTCTTT. The chain links TRBV11-3 to TRBJ1-1; 9 nucleotides match TRBD1. V gave up 5 bases and J gave up 1 base; unmatched junction bases: 8. The germline CDR1 and CDR2 sequences are SGHNT and YENEEA. The CDR3 totals 16 residues.

The chain carries TRBV20-1 and TRBJ2-1; D might be TRBD1 (5 bases). The germline V and J ends were trimmed by 3 bases and 5 bases, with 11 bases remaining between them. The CDR3 is made up of 13 amino acids. Germline loops: CDR1 DFQATT, CDR2 SNEGSKA (reference sequence). CDR3 nucleotide sequence: TGCAGTGCTAGTGAGGACACTCACAATGAGCAGTTCTTC. Translated, it gives CSASEDTHNEQFF.

The chain joins TRBV28 to TRBJ2-7, with D possibly matching TRBD1 (6 bases). The germline V gene encodes CDR1 MDHEN and CDR2 SYDVKM. The CDR3 sequence is 13 residues long. The V and J ends lost 6 bases and 1 base respectively, with 10 bases between them. The CDR3 reads CASRAQGSYEQYF. CDR3 DNA: TGTGCCAGCAGGGCACAGGGTTCCTACGAGCAGTACTTC. Variable domain in full (rest from reference TRBV28 and TRBJ2-7): DVKVTQSSRYLVKRTGEKVFLECVQDMDHENMFWYRQDPGLGLRLIYFSYDVKMKEKGDIPEGYSVSREKKERFSLILESASTNQTSMYLCASRAQGSYEQYFGPGTRLTVT.

The gene calls are TRBV27 and TRBJ2-2; tentative D call: TRBD1 (5 bases). Germline CDR1 MNHEY, CDR2 SMNVEV (reference sequence). Trimming pared 6 bases from V and 4 bases from J, leaving 9 bases between. The CDR3 runs to 13 residues. DNA for the CDR3: TGTGCCAGCAGACTTCAGGGCACCGGGGAGCTGTTTTTT. Translated: CASRLQGTGELFF.